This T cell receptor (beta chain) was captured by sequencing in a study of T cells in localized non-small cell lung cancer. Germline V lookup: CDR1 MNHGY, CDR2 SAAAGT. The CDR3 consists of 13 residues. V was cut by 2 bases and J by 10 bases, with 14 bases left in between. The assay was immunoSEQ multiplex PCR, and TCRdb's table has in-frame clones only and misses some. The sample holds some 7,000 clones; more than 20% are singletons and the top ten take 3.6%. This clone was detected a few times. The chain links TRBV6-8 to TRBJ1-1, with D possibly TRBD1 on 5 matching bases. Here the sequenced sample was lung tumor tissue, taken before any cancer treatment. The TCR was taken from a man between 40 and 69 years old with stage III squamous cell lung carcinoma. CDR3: CASSYRGILGAFF. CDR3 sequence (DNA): TGTGCCAGCAGTTACAGGGGTATCCTGGGAGCTTTCTTT.